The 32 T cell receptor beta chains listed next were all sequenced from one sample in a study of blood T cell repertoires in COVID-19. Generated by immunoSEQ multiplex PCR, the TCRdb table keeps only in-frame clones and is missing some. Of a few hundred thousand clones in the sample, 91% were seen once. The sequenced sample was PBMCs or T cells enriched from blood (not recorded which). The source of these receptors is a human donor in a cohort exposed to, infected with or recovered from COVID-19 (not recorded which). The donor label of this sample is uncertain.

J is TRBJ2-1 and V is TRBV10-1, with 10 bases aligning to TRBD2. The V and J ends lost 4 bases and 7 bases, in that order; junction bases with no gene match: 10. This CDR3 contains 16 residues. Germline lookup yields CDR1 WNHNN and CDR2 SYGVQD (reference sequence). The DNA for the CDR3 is TGCGCCAGCAGTGGGCACCTAGCGGGGGCCACAAATGAGCAGTTCTTC. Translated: CASSGHLAGATNEQFF.

The CDR3 reads CASSRGQGVWGQFF. CDR3 DNA: TGTGCCAGCAGCCGCGGACAGGGAGTTTGGGGGCAGTTCTTC. The chain has TRBV3-1 (or the pseudogene TRBV3-2) and TRBJ2-1; 8 bases fit TRBD1. Germline V gives CDR1 LGHDT, CDR2 YNNKEL (reference sequence). With 4 bases clipped from V and 12 bases from J, the junction kept 11 bases outside the gene matches. The CDR3 has 14 residues.

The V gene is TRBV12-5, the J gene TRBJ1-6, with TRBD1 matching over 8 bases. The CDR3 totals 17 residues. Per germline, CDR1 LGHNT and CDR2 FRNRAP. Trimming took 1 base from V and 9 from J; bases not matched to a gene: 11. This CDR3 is CASGLDPTGAMGSPLHF. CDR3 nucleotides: TGTGCTAGTGGTTTGGACCCGACAGGGGCGATGGGTTCACCCCTCCACTTT.

The CDR3 DNA reads TGTGCCTGGAGGGGACACATGAACACTGAAGCTTTCTTT. It yields the protein CAWRGHMNTEAFF. The rearrangement joins TRBV30 to TRBJ1-1, with a weak D call TRBD1 (6 bases). The germline CDR1 and CDR2 sequences are GTSNPN and SVGIG (reference sequence). The CDR3 contains 13 residues. The V gene lost 3 bases and the J gene lost 0 bases, with 8 bases spanning the gap.

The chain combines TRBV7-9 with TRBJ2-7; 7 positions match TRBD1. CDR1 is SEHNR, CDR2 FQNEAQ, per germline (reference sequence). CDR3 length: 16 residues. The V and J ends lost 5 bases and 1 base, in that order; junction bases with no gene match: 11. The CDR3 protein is CASSQDGTAHSYEQYF. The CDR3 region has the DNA TGTGCCAGCAGCCAGGACGGGACAGCCCATTCCTACGAGCAGTACTTC.

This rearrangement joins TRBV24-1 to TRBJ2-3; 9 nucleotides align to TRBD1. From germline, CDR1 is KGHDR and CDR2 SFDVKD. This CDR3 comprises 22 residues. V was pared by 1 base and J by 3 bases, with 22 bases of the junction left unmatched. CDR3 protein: CATSDFGFRRDHSGQGTDTQYF. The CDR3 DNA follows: TGTGCCACCAGTGATTTCGGGTTCAGGAGGGACCATTCGGGACAGGGAACAGATACGCAGTATTTT.

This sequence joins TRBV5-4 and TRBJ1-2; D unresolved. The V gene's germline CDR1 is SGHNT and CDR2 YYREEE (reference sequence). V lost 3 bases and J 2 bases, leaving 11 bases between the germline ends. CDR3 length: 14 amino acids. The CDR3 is CASSSSIGNYGYTF. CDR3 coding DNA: TGTGCCAGCAGCTCCTCCATCGGGAACTATGGCTACACCTTC.

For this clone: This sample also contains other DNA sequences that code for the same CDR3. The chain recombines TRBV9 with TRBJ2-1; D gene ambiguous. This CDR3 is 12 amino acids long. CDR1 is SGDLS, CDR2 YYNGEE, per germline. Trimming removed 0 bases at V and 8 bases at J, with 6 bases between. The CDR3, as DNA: TGTGCCAGCAGCGTAGGAGGAGATGAGCAGTTCTTC. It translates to CASSVGGDEQFF.

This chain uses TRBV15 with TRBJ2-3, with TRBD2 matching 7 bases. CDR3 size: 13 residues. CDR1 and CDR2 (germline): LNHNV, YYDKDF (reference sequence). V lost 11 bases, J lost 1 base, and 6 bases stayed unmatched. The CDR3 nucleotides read TGTGCCTCGACCGCGGGGGGCACAGATACGCAGTATTTT. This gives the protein CASTAGGTDTQYF.

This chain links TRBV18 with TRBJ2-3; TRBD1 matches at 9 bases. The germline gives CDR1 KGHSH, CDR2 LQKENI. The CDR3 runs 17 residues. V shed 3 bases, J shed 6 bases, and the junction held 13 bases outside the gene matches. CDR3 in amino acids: CASSPIITTGGLDTQYF. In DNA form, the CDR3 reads TGTGCCAGCTCACCCATTATAACGACAGGGGGTTTGGATACGCAGTATTTT. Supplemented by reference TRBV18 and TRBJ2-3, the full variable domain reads NAGVMQNPRHLVRRRGQEARLRCSPMKGHSHVYWYRQLPEEGLKFMVYLQKENIIDESGMPKERFSAEFPKEGPSILRIQQVVRGDSAAYFCASSPIITTGGLDTQYFGPGTRLTVL.

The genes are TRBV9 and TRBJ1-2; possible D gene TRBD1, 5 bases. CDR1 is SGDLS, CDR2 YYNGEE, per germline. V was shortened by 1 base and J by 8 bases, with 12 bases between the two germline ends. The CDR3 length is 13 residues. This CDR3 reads CASSVWAGYGYTF. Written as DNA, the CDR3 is TGTGCCAGCAGCGTATGGGCAGGGTACGGCTACACCTTC.

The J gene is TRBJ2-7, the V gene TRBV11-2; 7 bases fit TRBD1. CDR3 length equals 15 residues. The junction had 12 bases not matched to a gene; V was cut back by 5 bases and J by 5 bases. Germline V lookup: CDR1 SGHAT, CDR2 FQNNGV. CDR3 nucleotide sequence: TGTGCCAGCAGCCCTCCAGGGGGTTTTCGCAACGAGCAGTACTTC. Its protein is CASSPPGGFRNEQYF.

CDR3 DNA: TGTGCCAGTAGTCCGGGACAGGGGAGGAGGCAGCCCCAGCATTTT. The encoded protein is CASSPGQGRRQPQHF. The V call is TRBV19, the J call TRBJ1-5, with 10 nucleotides matching TRBD1. The CDR3 is 15 residues long. In germline, CDR1 is LNHDA, CDR2 SQIVND (reference sequence). The V and J ends lost 5 bases and 7 bases, in that order; junction bases with no gene match: 8.

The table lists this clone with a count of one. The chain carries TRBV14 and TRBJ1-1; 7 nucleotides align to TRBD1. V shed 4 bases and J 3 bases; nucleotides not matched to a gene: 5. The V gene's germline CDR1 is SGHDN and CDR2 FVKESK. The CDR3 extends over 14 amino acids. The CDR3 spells CASSPTGKYTEAFF. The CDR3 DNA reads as TGTGCCAGCAGCCCGACAGGGAAATACACTGAAGCTTTCTTT.

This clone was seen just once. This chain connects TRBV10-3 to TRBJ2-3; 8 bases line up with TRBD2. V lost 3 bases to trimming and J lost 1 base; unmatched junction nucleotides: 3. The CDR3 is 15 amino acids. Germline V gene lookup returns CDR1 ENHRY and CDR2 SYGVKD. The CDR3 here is CAISEGTSRTDTQYF. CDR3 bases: TGTGCCATCAGTGAAGGGACTAGTCGCACAGATACGCAGTATTTT.

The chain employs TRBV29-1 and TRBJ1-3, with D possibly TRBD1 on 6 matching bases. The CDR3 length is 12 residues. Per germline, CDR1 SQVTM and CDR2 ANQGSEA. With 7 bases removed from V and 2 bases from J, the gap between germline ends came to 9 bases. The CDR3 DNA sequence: TGCAGCGCCCGGGACACTGGAAACACCATATATTTT. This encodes CSARDTGNTIYF.

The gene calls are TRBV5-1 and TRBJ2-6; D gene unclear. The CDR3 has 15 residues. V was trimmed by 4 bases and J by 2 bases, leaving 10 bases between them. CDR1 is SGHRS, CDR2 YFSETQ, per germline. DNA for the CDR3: TGCGCCAGCAGCCTCATTGAGACTGGGGCCAACGTCCTGACTTTC. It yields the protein CASSLIETGANVLTF.

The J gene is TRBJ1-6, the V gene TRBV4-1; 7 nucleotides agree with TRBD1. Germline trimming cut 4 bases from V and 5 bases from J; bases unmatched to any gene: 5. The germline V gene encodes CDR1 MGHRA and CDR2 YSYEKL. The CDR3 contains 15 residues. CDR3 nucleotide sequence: TGCGCCAGCAGCCCGGGACAGCGCCATAATTCACCCCTCCACTTT. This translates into CASSPGQRHNSPLHF.

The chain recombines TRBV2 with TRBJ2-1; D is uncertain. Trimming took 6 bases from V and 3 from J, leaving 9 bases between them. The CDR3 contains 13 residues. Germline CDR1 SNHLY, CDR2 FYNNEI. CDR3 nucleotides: TGTGCCAGCAGCCCGTCCCTCTACAATGAGCAGTTCTTC. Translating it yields CASSPSLYNEQFF. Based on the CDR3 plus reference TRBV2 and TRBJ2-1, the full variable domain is EPEVTQTPSHQVTQMGQEVILRCVPISNHLYFYWYRQILGQKVEFLVSFYNNEISEKSEIFDDQFSVERPDGSNFTLKIRSTKLEDSAMYFCASSPSLYNEQFFGPGTRLTVL.

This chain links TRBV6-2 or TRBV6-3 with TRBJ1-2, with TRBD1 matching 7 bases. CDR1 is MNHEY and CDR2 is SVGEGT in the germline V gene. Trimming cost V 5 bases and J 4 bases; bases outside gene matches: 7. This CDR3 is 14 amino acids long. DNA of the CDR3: TGTGCCAGCAGTCGGCCGGGACAGACCTATGGCTACACCTTC. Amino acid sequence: CASSRPGQTYGYTF.

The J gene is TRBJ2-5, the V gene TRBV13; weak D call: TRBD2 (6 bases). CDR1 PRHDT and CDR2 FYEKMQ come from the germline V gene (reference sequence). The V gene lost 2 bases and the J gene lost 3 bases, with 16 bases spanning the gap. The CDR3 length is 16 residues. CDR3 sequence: CASSLNPGEREETQYF. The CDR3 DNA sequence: TGTGCCAGCAGCTTAAACCCGGGGGAAAGGGAAGAGACCCAGTACTTC. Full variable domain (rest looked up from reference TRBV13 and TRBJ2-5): AAGVIQSPRHLIKEKRETATLKCYPIPRHDTVYWYQQGPGQDPQFLISFYEKMQSDKGSIPDRFSAQQFSDYHSELNMSSLELGDSALYFCASSLNPGEREETQYFGPGTRLLVL.

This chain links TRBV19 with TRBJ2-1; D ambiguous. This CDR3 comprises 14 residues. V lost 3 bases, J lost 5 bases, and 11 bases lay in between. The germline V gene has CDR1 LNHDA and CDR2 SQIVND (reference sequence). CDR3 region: CASSIPWLDNEQFF. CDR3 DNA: TGTGCCAGTAGTATCCCATGGCTCGACAATGAGCAGTTCTTC.

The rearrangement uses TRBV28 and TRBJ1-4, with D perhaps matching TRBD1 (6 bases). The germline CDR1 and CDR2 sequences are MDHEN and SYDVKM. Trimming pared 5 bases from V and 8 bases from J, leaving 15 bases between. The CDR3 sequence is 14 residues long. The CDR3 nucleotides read TGTGCCAGCAGTATCCCAGGGGATCCAGAAAAACTGTTTTTT. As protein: CASSIPGDPEKLFF. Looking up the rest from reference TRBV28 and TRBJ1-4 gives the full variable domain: DVKVTQSSRYLVKRTGEKVFLECVQDMDHENMFWYRQDPGLGLRLIYFSYDVKMKEKGDIPEGYSVSREKKERFSLILESASTNQTSMYLCASSIPGDPEKLFFGSGTQLSVL.

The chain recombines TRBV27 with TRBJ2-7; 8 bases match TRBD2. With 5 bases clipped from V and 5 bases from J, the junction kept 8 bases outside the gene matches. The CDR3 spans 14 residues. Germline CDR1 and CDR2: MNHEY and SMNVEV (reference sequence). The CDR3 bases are TGTGCCAGCAGTGCACTAGCGGAGGAACACGAGCAGTACTTC. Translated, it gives CASSALAEEHEQYF.

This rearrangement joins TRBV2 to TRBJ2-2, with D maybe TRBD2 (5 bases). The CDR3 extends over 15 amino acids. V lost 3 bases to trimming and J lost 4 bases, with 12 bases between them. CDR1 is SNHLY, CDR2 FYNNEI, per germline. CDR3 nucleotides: TGTGCCAGCAGTGAGTCTAGCCCTCCCACCGGGGAGCTGTTTTTT. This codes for CASSESSPPTGELFF.

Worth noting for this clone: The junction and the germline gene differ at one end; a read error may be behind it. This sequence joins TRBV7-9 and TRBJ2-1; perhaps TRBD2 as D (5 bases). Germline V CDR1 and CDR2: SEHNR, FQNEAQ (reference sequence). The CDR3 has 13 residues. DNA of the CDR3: TGTGCCAGCAGAGGACTGTCCTCCAATGAGCAGTTCTTC. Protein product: CASRGLSSNEQFF.

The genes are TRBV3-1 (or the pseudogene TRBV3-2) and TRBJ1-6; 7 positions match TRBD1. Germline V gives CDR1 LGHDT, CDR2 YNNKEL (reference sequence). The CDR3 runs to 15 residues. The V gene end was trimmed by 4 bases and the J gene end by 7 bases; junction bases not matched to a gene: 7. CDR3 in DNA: TGTGCCAGCAGCCTAGGGGCAGGGGGAAATTCACCCCTCCACTTT. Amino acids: CASSLGAGGNSPLHF.

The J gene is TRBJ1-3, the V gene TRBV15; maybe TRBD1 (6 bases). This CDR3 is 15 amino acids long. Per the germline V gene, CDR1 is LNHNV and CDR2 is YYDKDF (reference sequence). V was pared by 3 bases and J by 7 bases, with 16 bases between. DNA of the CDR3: TGTGCCACCAGCAGGCCGGGACATCCAGACAACACCATATATTTT. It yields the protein CATSRPGHPDNTIYF.

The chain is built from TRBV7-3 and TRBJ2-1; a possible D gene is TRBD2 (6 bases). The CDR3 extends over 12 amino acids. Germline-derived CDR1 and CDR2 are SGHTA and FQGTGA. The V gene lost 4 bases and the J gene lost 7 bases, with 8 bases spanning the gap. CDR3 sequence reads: CASSWGENEQFF. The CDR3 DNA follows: TGTGCCAGCAGCTGGGGGGAGAATGAGCAGTTCTTC. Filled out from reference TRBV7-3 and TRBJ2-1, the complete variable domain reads GAGVSQTPSNKVTEKGKYVELRCDPISGHTALYWYRQSLGQGPEFLIYFQGTGAADDSGLPNDRFFAVRPEGSVSTLKIQRTERGDSAVYLCASSWGENEQFFGPGTRLTVL.

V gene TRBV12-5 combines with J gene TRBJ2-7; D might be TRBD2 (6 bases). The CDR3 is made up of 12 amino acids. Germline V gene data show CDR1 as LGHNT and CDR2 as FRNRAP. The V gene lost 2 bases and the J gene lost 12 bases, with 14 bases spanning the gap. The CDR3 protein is CASGLPRDSTYF. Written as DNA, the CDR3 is TGTGCTAGTGGTTTGCCCCGGGACTCGACGTACTTC.

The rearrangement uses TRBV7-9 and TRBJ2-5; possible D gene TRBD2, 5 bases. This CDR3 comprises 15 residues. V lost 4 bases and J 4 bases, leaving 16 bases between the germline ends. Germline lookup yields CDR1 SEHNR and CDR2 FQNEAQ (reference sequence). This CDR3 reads CASSSGNSYVETQYF. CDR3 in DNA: TGTGCCAGCAGCTCGGGGAACAGCTACGTAGAGACCCAGTACTTC.

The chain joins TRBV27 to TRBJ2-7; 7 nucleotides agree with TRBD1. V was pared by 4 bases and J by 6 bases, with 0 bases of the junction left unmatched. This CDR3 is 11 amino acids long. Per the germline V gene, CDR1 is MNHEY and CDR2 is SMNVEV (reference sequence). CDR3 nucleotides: TGTGCCAGCAGTTCAGGGGGCGAGCAGTACTTC. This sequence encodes CASSSGGEQYF.